These 7 T cell receptor beta chains came from one sample sequenced in a study of cytomegalovirus exposure and HLA in healthy donors. Vbeta (60) and Jbeta (13) primers were used in the PCR. Sequenced by immunoSEQ multiplex PCR; TCRdb stores in-frame clones only, minus some. The data contain about 120,000 clones, around 67% of them singletons. Specimen: PBMCs. Source of these receptors: a woman in her thirties or forties in good health and CMV-seronegative.

This clone was seen once. This chain joins TRBV7-8 and TRBJ2-7; 7 nucleotides line up with TRBD2. CDR1 is SGHVS, CDR2 FQNEAQ, per germline. Germline trimming cut 7 bases from V and 6 bases from J; bases unmatched to any gene: 9. CDR3 size: 13 residues. The CDR3 is CASTASGTIEQYF. As DNA, the CDR3 is TGTGCCAGCACCGCAAGCGGGACTATCGAGCAGTACTTC. The whole variable domain, remainder taken from reference TRBV7-8 and TRBJ2-7, is GAGVSQSPRYKVAKRGQDVALRCDPISGHVSLFWYQQALGQGPEFLTYFQNEAQLDKSGLPSDRFFAERPEGSVSTLKIQRTQQEDSAVYLCASTASGTIEQYFGPGTRLTVT.

This clone was recorded a few times. This chain joins TRBV7-9 and TRBJ2-7; 14 bases line up with TRBD2. V trimming: 3 bases; J trimming: 7 bases; junction bases outside the gene matches: 2. CDR1 is SEHNR, CDR2 FQNEAQ, per germline (reference sequence). The CDR3 has 14 residues. CDR3 sequence (DNA): TGTGCCAGCAGCTTGACTAGCGGGAGGGAGGAGCAGTACTTC. This codes for CASSLTSGREEQYF.

The chain has TRBV9 and TRBJ2-1; D is perhaps TRBD2 (8 bases). This CDR3 is built from 18 residues. V was clipped by 0 bases and J by 1 base, with 17 bases between them. Germline lookup yields CDR1 SGDLS and CDR2 YYNGEE. CDR3 in DNA: TGTGCCAGCAGCGTAGAAGAGGGGGCGGGAGGATCCTACAATGAGCAGTTCTTC. It specifies CASSVEEGAGGSYNEQFF.

This chain joins TRBV28 and TRBJ2-7; 11 nucleotides line up with TRBD1. Trimming removed 3 bases from V and 3 bases from J; junction bases left unmatched: 1. Germline values: CDR1 MDHEN, CDR2 SYDVKM. There are 14 residues in the CDR3. The CDR3 loop reads CASSLDRGLYEQYF. The CDR3, as DNA: TGTGCCAGCAGTTTGGACAGGGGGCTCTACGAGCAGTACTTC.

This clone showed up just a few times. The rearrangement uses TRBV21-1 and TRBJ2-7; TRBD1 is taken as the D call from the table, unchecked against the DNA. TRBV21-1 is noted as a pseudogene. This CDR3 has 15 residues. The CDR3 DNA is TGTGCCAGCAGCCCCCTCAGGGACAGGAGCTACGAGCAGTACTTC. Protein product: CASSPLRDRSYEQYF.

The rearrangement uses TRBV5-4 and TRBJ2-1; 12 positions match TRBD2. CDR3 length: 15 residues. Trimming took 4 bases from V and 10 from J; bases not matched to a gene: 9. Per the germline V gene, CDR1 is SGHNT and CDR2 is YYREEE (reference sequence). The CDR3 DNA reads as TGTGCCAGCAGCCAGGGACTAGCGGGCTGGGGAGAGCAGTTCTTC. The encoded protein is CASSQGLAGWGEQFF.

The V and J genes are TRBV6-5 and TRBJ2-7, with 10 nucleotides matching TRBD1. Germline trimming cut 6 bases from V and 4 bases from J; bases unmatched to any gene: 9. Germline CDR1 is MNHEY and CDR2 is SVGAGI. The CDR3 runs to 15 residues. The CDR3 reads CASSLGQGRGYEQYF. The CDR3, as DNA: TGTGCCAGCAGCTTGGGACAGGGGAGAGGATACGAGCAGTACTTC.